The 2 T cell receptor beta chains given below trace back to one sample, sequenced in a study of blood T cells in healthy people across ages. A sample-barcoded 5' primer and a J-beta primer mix were used in a second PCR of about 6 to 12 cycles. TCRdb recomputed calls from the 5' RACE reads with MiXCR, one row per CDR3 protein. The sample contains roughly 2 million distinct CDR3 sequences, roughly 50% of which appear only once. The sequenced sample consisted of blood. These receptors all stem from a woman aged 35 to 49 in good health.

In this sample, this clonotype turned up a few times. V is TRBV6-5 and J is TRBJ2-3, with TRBD2 matching over 8 bases. The CDR3 runs 16 residues. Germline V gives CDR1 MNHEY, CDR2 SVGAGI. The V and J ends lost 5 bases and 3 bases, in that order; junction bases with no gene match: 10. The CDR3 DNA follows: TGTGCCAGCAGTCCCAGTTACGGGGGGGCGACAGATACGCAGTATTTT. Residues: CASSPSYGGATDTQYF.

This clonotype came up a few times. The chain carries TRBV20-1 and TRBJ2-3, with unresolved D. V lost 8 bases, J lost 12 bases, and 9 bases lay in between. CDR3 length: 8 residues. The germline gives CDR1 DFQATT, CDR2 SNEGSKA (reference sequence). The CDR3 sequence: CSRGTQYF. In nucleotides, the CDR3 is TGCAGTCGAGGCACCCAGTATTTT.